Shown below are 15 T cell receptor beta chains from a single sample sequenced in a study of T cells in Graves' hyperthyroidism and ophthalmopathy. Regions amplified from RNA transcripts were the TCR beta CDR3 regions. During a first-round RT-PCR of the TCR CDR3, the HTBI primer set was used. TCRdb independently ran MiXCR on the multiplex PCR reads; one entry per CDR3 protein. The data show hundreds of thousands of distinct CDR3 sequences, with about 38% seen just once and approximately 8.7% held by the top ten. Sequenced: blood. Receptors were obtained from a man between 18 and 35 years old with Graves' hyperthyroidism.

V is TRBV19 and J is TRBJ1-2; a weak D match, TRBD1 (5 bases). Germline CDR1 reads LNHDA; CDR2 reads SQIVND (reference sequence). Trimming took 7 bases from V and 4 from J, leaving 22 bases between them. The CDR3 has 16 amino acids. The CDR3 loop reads CASTLGRGARVYGYTF. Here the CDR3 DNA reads TGTGCCAGTACCCTGGGGAGGGGCGCGCGGGTCTATGGCTACACCTTC.

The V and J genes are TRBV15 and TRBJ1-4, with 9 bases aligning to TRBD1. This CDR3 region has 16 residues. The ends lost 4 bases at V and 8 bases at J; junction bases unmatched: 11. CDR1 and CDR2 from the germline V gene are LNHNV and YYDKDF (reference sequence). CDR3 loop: CATSTPGTGRTEKLFF. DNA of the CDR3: TGTGCCACCAGCACCCCCGGGACAGGGAGGACGGAAAAACTGTTTTTT.

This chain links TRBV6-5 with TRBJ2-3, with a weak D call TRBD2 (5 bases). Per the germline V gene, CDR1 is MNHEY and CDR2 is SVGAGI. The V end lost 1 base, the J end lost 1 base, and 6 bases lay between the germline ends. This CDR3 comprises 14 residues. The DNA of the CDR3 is TGTGCCAGCAGTTACTTCGGGGGCACAGATACGCAGTATTTT. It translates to CASSYFGGTDTQYF.

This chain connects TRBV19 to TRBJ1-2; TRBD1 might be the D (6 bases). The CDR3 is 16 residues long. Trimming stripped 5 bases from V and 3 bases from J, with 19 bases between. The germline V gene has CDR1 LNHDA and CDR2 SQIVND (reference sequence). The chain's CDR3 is CASSPLPGGGDYGYTF. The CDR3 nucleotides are TGTGCCAGTAGTCCCCTCCCCGGAGGGGGGGACTATGGCTACACCTTC. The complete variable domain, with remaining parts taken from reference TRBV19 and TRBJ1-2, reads DGGITQSPKYLFRKEGQNVTLSCEQNLNHDAMYWYRQDPGQGLRLIYYSQIVNDFQKGDIAEGYSVSREKKESFPLTVTSAQKNPTAFYLCASSPLPGGGDYGYTFGSGTRLTVV.

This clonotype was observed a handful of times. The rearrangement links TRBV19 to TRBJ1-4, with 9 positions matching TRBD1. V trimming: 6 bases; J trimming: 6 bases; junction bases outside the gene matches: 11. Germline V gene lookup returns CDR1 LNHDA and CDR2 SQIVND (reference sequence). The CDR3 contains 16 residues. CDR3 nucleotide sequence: TGTGCCAGTAGCTCCCGGACAGGGGATACTTATGAAAAACTGTTTTTT. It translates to CASSSRTGDTYEKLFF.

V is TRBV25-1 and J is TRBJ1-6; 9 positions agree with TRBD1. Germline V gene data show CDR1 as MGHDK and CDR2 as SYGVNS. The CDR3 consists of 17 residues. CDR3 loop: CARPGQGLNSYNSPLHF. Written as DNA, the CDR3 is TGTGCTAGACCCGGACAGGGGTTAAACTCCTATAATTCACCCCTCCACTTT.

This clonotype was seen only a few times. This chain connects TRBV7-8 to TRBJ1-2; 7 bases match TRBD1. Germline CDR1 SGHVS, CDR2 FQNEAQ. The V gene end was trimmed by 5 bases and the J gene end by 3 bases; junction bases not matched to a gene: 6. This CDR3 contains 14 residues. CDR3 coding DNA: TGTGCCAGCAGCGCAGGGACAGCTTACTATGGCTACACCTTC. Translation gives CASSAGTAYYGYTF.

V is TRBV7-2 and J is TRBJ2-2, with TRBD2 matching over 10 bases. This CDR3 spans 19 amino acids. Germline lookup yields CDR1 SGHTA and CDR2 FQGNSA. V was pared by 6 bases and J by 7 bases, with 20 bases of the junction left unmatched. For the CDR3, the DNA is TGTGCCAGCAGACCAACAGGGAGCAGCGGGAGGGCCTTTAACGGGGAGCTGTTTTTT. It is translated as CASRPTGSSGRAFNGELFF.

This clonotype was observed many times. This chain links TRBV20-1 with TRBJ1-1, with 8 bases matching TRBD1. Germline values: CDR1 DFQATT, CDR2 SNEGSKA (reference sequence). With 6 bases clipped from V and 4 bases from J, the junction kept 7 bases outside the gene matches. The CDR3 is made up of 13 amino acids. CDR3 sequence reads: CSAIRQGSTEAFF. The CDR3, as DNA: TGCAGTGCAATCCGACAGGGGAGCACTGAAGCTTTCTTT.

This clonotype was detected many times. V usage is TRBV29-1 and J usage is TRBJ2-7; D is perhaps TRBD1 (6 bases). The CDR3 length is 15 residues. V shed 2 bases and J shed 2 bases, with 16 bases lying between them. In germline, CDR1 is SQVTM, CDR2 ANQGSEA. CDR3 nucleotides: TGCAGCGTTGAATCGATGGGGACAAGGGCCTACGAGCAGTACTTC. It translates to CSVESMGTRAYEQYF.

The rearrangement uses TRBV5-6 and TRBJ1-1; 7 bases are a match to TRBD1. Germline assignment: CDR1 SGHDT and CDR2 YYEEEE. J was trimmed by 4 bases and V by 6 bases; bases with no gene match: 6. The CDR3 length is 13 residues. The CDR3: CASTAGGVTEAFF. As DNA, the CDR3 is TGTGCCAGCACCGCAGGGGGGGTCACTGAAGCTTTCTTT.

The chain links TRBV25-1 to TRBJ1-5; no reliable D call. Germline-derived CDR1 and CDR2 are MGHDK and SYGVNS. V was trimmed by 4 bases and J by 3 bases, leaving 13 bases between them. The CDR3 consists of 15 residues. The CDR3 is CASSAPPGINQPQHF. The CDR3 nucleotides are TGTGCCAGCAGTGCTCCCCCGGGAATCAATCAGCCCCAGCATTTT.

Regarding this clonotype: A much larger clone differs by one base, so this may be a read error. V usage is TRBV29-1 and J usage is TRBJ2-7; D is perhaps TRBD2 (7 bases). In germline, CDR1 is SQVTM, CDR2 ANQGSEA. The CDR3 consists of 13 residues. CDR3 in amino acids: CSVEGGGLYGQYF. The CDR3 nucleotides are TGCAGCGTTGAGGGCGGGGGCCTCTACGGGCAGTACTTC.

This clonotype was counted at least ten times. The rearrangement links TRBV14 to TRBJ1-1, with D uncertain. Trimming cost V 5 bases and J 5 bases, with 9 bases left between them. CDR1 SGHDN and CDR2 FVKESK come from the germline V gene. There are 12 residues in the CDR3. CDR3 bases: TGTGCCAGCAGCTCCCTCGGAACTGAAGCTTTCTTT. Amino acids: CASSSLGTEAFF.

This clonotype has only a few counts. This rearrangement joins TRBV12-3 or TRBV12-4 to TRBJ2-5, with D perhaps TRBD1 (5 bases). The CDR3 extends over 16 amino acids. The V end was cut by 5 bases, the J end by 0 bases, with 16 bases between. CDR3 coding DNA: TGTGCCAGCAGTCCCCGGACAAATAAAGACCAAGAGACCCAGTACTTC. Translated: CASSPRTNKDQETQYF.